The present TCR beta chain was sequenced within a study of OX40 agonist ivuxolimab in advanced cancers. Overall study: Ivuxolimab, an agonistic anti-OX40 (CD134) antibody, was given to patients. Study-level points and caveats: The 0.1-3.0 mg/kg partial responders had among the lowest clonal expansion. At 0.1 to 3.0 mg/kg, CD4+ and CD8+ blood T cells expanded clonally by week 6.

Points on this clone: The antigen is not known.

The protocol was immunoSEQ multiplex PCR, while the TCRdb copy is restricted to in-frame clones and leaves out a portion. The data show about 82,000 clones, roughly 80% seen once. The CDR3 runs to 14 residues. Per germline, CDR1 MNHEY and CDR2 SMNVEV (reference sequence). V lost 5 bases and J lost 6; bases outside the gene matches: 5. Sequencing used CD4+ or CD8+ T cells sorted from blood, obtained in a trial of the OX40 agonist ivuxolimab. The receptor comes from an adult with an advanced solid tumor such as melanoma, head and neck, liver or kidney cancer. V and J are TRBV27 and TRBJ2-4, with 9 bases identical to TRBD1. The CDR3 nucleotides are TGTGCCAGCAGTCAACAGGGGGCAAGAAACATTCAGTACTTC. Its protein product is CASSQQGARNIQYF.